This T cell receptor beta chain was observed in a study of blood T cell repertoires in COVID-19. In the study overall: Samples of COVID-19 (acute and convalescent) were obtained from the United States, Italy and Spain. The cDNA or gDNA used as material had been derived from T cells, B-cell-depleted T cells, or PBMCs.

CDR3 size: 13 residues. V was trimmed by 6 bases and J by 2 bases, leaving 9 bases between them. The germline gives CDR1 SNHLY, CDR2 FYNNEI. Profiled with immunoSEQ multiplex PCR; TCRdb holds only in-frame clones, not every one. The data show hundreds of thousands of clones, roughly 80% seen once. The clonotype was recovered from a woman aged 40-49 years with active or convalescent COVID-19. What was sequenced was peripheral blood. J is TRBJ2-3 and V is TRBV2; D is possibly TRBD2 (6 bases). Here the CDR3 reads CASRQDYTDTQYF. The CDR3 DNA is TGTGCCAGCAGACAGGACTACACAGATACGCAGTATTTT.